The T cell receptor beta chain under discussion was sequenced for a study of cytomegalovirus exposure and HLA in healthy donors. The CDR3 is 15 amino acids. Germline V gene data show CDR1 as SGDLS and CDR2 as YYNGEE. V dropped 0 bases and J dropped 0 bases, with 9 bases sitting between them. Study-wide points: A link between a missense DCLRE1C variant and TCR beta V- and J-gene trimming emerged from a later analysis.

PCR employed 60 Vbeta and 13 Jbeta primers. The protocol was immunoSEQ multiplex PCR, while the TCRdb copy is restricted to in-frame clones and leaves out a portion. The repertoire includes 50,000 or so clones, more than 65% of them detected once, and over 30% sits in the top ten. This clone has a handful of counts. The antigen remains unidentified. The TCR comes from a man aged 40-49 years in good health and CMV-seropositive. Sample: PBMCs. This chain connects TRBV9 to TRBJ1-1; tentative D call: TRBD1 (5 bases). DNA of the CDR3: TGTGCCAGCAGCGTAGCCGGGGGAATGAACACTGAAGCTTTCTTT. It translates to CASSVAGGMNTEAFF.